This TCR beta chain was sequenced in a study of T-cell memory formation after mild COVID-19. Findings and limits, study-wide: Pre-infection memory harbored some responding clones, suggesting cross-reactive memory joined. For contracting clones, CD4+ ones sat mainly in CM and EM, CD8+ in EMRA. Clones that shrank (day 15 to 85) were balanced CD4/CD8, whereas later expanders leaned CD4+.

From germline, CDR1 is SGHTA and CDR2 FQGNSA. Trimming pared 3 bases from V and 2 bases from J, leaving 6 bases between. The CDR3 has 13 amino acids. Researchers used 5'RACE with constant-segment primers to make TCR alpha and TCR beta cDNA libraries that carry sample barcodes and UMIs. TCRdb ran MiXCR on the 5' RACE reads and lists one entry per CDR3 protein. The repertoire consists of just over 200,000 distinct CDR3 sequences, with 7.5% to 10% occurring once and the leading ten covering 3% to 4.5%. Comments on this clonotype: The antigen is unknown.

The clonotype was recovered from a man in his late teens or twenties who had mild COVID-19 (a few samples of this study predate the infection). Cell type and time point are not known. Sequencing used PBMCs or a T cell subset sorted from them (not recorded which). The chain combines TRBV7-2 with TRBJ2-3; D call uncertain. CDR3 coding DNA: TGTGCCAGCAGCTTCTACAACACAGATACGCAGTATTTT. It yields the protein CASSFYNTDTQYF.